The present T cell receptor (beta chain) was sequenced within a study of somatic mutations in cytotoxic T cells in rheumatoid arthritis (dated by TCRdb to 2016 to 2017). Broadly, across the study: Sorted V beta1+ cells also underwent TCRB sequencing, and some V beta antibody-stained T-cell populations were flow-sorted at nearly 100% purity on a FACSAria II or Sony SH800. To characterize clonality, the study used TCRB deep sequencing while asking whether somatic mutations are carried by expanded CD8+ T-cell clones in newly diagnosed, untreated rheumatoid arthritis. TCRB deep sequencing was performed for approximately 60 rheumatoid arthritis patients and 15 to 20 healthy controls. Median age was essentially the same in the patient group and the control group.

With a median age of approximately 61 years (range about 21-70) and approximately 55% female, the healthy controls consisted of approximately 22 blood donors whose buffy coats were used. Positive magnetic bead selection on an AutoMACS was used to isolate CD4+ and CD8+ cells, with flow cytometry used to check purity. Peripheral blood mononuclear cells were obtained using density gradient separation with Ficoll-Paque PLUS. Using Nucleospin Tissue or Tissue XS kits, DNA was extracted from CD4-enriched, CD8-enriched or PBMC samples, with quantification by a Qubit 2.0 fluorometer. On this clone itself: The antigen it binds to is not known. Base qualities were left out, and no much larger clone turns up one base away.

Genomic DNA underwent TCRB CDR3 sequencing using the immunoSEQ assay. Under the source paper's analysis protocol: The analyses included only productive TCRB rearrangements. Clonality was expressed as a Shannon entropy-based productive clonality index, with each clone defined by a unique TCRB CDR3 sequence. Repertoire overlap between two samples was calculated from the template counts of each clone relative to total templates per sample. V-gene usage from TCRB sequencing and V-gene usage measured by flow cytometry were correlated (Spearman r of over 0.6). TCRdb limited this immuneACCESS table to in-frame rearrangements with V and J called. A share of clones is missing; checked studies link under half to unresolved V genes, and the rest is unexplained. D and trimming were read from the DNA, whereas the V and J calls and clone size are those reported in that table. The sample table holds roughly 20,000 clones, of which 85% to 90% were seen once. Of the sample, roughly 15% is held by the ten largest clones.

Including the terminal cysteine and phenylalanine, the CDR3 comprises 14 residues. The only DNA kept is the CDR3, 42 bases in frame from the first base. Relative to germline, V is 4 bases shorter and J is 7 bases shorter, with 13 bases between their ends. The germline V gene specifies MGHRA as CDR1 and YSYEKL as CDR2. Results and caveats for the whole study, not just this receptor: The finding that TRBV07 was slightly underrepresented in patients was left unadjusted for multiple comparisons. In about an eighth of the roughly 65 patients, more than 20% of CD8+ cells belonged to the largest CD8+ clone, while several identical CD8+ TCRB sequences were shared between blood and synovial fluid. CD8+ T-cell clonality in rheumatoid arthritis patients was not significantly different from that in age-matched healthy controls. Viral specificity could not be ruled out by absence from virus-specific databases, and the antigen targets of the expanded CD8+ clones remained unknown. Healthy controls showed no age-related increase in CD8+ clonality, whereas patients did (Spearman r=0.49).

This TCR derives from a man aged 40-49 years in good health. Recombination joined TRBV4-1 with TRBJ2-2, with an unclear D gene assignment. The sequencing sample was made of CD8+ T cells sorted from blood. The CDR3 here reads CASSPLTGSGELFF. The DNA sequence is given as TGCGCCAGCAGCCCGCTAACCGGTAGCGGGGAGCTGTTTTTT.